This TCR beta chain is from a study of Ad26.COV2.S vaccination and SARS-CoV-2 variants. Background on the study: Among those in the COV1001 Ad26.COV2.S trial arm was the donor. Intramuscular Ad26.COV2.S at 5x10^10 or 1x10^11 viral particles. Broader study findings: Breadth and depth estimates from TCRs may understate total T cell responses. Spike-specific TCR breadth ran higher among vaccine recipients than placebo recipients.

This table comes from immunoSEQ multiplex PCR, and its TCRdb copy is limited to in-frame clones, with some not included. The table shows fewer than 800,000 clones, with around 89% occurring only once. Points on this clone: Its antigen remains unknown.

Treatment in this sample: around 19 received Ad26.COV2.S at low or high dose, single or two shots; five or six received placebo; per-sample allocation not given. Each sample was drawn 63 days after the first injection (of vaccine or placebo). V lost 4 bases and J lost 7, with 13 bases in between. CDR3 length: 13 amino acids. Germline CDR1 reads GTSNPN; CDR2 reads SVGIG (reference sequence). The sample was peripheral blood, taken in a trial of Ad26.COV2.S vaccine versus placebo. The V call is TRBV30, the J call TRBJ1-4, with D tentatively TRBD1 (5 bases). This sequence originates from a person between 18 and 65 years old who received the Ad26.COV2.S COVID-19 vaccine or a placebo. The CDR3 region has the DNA TGTGCCTGGACGGTGGGGGTTGGTGAAAAACTGTTTTTT. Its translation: CAWTVGVGEKLFF.